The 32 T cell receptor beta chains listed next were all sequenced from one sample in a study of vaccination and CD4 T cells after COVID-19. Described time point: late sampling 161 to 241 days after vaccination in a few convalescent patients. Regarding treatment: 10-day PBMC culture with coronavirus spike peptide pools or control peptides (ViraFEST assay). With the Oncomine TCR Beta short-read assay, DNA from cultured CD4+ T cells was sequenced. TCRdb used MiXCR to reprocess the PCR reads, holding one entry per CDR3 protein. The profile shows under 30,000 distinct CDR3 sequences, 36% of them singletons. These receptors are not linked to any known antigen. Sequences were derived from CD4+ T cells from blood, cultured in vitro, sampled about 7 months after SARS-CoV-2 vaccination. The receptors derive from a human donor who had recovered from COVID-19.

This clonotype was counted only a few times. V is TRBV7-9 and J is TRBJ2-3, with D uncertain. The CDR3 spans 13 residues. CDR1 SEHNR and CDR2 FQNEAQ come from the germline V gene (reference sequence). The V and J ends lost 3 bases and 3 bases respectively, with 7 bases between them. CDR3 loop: CASSFFATDTQYF. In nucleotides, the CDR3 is TGTGCCAGCAGCTTTTTTGCTACAGATACGCAGTATTTT.

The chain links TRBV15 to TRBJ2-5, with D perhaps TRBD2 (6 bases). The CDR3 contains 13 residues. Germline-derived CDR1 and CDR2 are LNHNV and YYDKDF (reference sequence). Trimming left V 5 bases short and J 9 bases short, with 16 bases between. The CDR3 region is CATSRRGPEAQYF. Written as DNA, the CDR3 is TGTGCCACCAGCCGGAGGGGCCCTGAGGCCCAGTACTTC.

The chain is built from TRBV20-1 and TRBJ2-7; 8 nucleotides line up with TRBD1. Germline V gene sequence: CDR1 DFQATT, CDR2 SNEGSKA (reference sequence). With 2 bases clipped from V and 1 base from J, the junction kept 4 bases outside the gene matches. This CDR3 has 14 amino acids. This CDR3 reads CSARRTGYSYEQYF. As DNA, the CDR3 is TGCAGTGCTAGAAGGACAGGGTATTCCTACGAGCAGTACTTC.

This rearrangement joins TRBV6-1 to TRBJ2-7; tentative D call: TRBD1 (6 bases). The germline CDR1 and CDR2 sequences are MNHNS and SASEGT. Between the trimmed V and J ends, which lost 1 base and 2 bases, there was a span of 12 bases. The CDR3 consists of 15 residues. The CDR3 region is CASSEEVGGAYEQYF. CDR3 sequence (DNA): TGTGCCAGCAGTGAAGAGGTTGGGGGCGCCTACGAGCAGTACTTC.

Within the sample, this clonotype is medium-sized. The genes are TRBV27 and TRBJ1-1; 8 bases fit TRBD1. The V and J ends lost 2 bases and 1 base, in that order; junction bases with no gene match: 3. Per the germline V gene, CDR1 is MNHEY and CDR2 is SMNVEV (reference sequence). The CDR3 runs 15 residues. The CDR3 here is CASSLRGTGNTEAFF. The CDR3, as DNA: TGTGCCAGCAGTTTAAGGGGGACAGGGAACACTGAAGCTTTCTTT.

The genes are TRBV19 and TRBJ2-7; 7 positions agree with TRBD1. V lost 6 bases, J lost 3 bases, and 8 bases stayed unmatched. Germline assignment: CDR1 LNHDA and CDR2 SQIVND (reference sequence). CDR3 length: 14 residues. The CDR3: CASSPTGMLYEQYF. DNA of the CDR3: TGTGCCAGTAGCCCGACAGGGATGCTCTACGAGCAGTACTTC.

DNA of the CDR3: TGTGCCAGCATCACAGGAGGGGGGCGAAGGGACGAGCAGTACTTC. It is translated as CASITGGGRRDEQYF. The chain has TRBV7-9 and TRBJ2-7, with D perhaps matching TRBD1 or TRBD2 (6 bases each). The germline V gene has CDR1 SEHNR and CDR2 FQNEAQ (reference sequence). V was clipped by 7 bases and J by 5 bases, with 21 bases between them. The CDR3 extends over 15 amino acids.

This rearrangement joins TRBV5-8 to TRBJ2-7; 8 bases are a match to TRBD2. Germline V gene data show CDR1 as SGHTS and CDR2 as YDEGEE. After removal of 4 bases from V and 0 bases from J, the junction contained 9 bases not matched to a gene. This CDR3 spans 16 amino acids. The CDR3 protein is CASSPSAGGNSYEQYF. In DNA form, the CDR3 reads TGTGCCAGCAGCCCTTCGGCGGGGGGAAACTCCTACGAGCAGTACTTC.

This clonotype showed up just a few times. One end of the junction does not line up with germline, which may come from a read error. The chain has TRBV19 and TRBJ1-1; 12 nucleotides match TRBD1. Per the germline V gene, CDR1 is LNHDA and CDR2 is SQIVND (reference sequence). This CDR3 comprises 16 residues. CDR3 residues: CASSTGTGGTPSEAFF. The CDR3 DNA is TGTGCTAGTAGTACTGGGACAGGGGGCACTCCTTCTGAAGCTTTCTTT. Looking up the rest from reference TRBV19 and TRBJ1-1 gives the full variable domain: DGGITQSPKYLFRKEGQNVTLSCEQNLNHDAMYWYRQDPGQGLRLIYYSQIVNDFQKGDIAEGYSVSREKKESFPLTVTSAQKNPTAFYLCASSTGTGGTPSEAFFGQGTRLTVV.

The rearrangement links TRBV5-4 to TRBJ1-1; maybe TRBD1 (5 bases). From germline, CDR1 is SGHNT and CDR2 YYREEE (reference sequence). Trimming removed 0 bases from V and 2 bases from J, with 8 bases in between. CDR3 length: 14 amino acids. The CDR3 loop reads CASSLAGINTEAFF. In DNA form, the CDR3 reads TGTGCCAGCAGCTTGGCAGGGATCAACACTGAAGCTTTCTTT. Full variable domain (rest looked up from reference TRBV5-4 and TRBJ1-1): ETGVTQSPTHLIKTRGQQVTLRCSSQSGHNTVSWYQQALGQGPQFIFQYYREEENGRGNFPPRFSGLQFPNYSSELNVNALELDDSALYLCASSLAGINTEAFFGQGTRLTVV.

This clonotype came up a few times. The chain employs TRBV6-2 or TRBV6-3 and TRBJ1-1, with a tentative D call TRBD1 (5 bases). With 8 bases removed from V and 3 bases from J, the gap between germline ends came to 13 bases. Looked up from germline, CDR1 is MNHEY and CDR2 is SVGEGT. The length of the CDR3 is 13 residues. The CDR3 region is CASLRSGHTEAFF. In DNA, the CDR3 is TGTGCCAGCCTCCGGTCGGGGCACACTGAAGCTTTCTTT.

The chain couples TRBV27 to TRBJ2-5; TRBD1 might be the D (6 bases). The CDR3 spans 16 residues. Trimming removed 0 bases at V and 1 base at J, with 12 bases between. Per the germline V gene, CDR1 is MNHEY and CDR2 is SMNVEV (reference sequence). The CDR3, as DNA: TGTGCCAGCAGTTTATCACTCGGGACATTCCAAGAGACCCAGTACTTC. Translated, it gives CASSLSLGTFQETQYF.

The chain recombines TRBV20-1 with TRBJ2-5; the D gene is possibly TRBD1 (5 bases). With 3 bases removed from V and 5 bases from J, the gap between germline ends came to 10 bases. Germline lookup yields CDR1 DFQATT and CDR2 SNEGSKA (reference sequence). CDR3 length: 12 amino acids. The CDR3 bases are TGCAGTGCTAGTCAGGGTTTCGAGACCCAGTACTTC. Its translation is CSASQGFETQYF.

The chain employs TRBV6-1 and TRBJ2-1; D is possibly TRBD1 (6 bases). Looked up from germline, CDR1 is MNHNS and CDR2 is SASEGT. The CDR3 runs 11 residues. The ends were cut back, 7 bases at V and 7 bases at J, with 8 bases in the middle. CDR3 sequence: CASKRGNEQFF. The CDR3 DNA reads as TGTGCCAGCAAAAGGGGGAATGAGCAGTTCTTC.

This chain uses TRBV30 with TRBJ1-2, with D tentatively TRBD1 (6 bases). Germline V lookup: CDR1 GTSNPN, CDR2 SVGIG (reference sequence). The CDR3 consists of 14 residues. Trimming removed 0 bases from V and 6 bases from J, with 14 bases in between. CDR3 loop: CAWSVRLGGHGYTF. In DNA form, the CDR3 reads TGTGCCTGGAGTGTACGGTTAGGGGGACATGGCTACACCTTC.

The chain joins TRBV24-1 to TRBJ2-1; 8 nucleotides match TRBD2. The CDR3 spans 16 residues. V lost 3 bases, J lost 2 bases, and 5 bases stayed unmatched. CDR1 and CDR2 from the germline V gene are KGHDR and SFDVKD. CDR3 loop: CATSDPGLAAYNEQFF. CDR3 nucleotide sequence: TGTGCCACCAGTGATCCAGGACTAGCCGCCTACAATGAGCAGTTCTTC.

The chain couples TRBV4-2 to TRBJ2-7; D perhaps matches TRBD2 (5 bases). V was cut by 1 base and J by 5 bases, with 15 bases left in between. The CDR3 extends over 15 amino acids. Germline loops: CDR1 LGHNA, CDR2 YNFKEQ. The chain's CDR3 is CASSQVENSVDEQYF. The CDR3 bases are TGTGCCAGCAGCCAAGTTGAGAATAGCGTAGACGAGCAGTACTTC.

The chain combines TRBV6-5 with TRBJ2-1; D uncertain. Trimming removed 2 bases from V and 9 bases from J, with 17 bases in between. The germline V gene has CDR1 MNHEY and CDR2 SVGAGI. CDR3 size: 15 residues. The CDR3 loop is CASSYLSRPPGEQFF. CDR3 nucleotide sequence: TGTGCCAGCAGTTACCTATCTAGGCCGCCCGGTGAGCAGTTCTTC.

This chain's CDR3 is CASSLQGFRTEAFF. The CDR3 coding sequence is TGTGCCAGCAGTTTACAGGGTTTTCGAACTGAAGCTTTCTTT. This chain joins TRBV27 and TRBJ1-1; a weak D match, TRBD1 (5 bases). V dropped 2 bases and J dropped 5 bases, with 12 bases sitting between them. Germline CDR1 reads MNHEY; CDR2 reads SMNVEV (reference sequence). This CDR3 is 14 amino acids long.

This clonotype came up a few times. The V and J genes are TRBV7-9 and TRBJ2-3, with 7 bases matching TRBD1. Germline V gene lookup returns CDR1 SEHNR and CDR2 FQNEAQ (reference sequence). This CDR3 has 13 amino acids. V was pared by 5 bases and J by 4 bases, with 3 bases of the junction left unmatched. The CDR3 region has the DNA TGTGCCAGCAGCAGACAGGGTCCAGATACGCAGTATTTT. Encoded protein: CASSRQGPDTQYF.

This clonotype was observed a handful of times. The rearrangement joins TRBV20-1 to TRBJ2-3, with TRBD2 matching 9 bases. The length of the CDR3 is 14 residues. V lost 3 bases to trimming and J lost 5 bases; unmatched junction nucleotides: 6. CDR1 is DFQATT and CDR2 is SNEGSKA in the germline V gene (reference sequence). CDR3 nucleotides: TGCAGTGCTAGCCCCCTAGCGGGGAGAGATACGCAGTATTTT. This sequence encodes CSASPLAGRDTQYF.

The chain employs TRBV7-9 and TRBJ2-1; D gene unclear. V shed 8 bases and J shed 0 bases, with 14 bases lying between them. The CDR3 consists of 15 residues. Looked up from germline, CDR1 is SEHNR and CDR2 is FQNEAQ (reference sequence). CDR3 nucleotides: TGTGCCAGCCGCGAAGCCGGCAGCTCCTACAATGAGCAGTTCTTC. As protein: CASREAGSSYNEQFF.

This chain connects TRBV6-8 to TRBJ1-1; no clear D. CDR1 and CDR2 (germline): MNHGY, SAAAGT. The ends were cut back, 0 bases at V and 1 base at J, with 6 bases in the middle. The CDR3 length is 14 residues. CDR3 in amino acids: CASSYSCQNTEAFF. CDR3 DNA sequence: TGTGCCAGCAGTTACTCGTGCCAGAACACTGAAGCTTTCTTT.

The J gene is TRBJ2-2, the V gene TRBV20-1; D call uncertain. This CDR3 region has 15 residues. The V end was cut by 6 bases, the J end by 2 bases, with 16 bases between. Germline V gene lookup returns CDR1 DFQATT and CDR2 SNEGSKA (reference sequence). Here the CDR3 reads CSADDRTRNTGELFF. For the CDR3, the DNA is TGCAGTGCCGACGATAGGACCAGAAACACCGGGGAGCTGTTTTTT.

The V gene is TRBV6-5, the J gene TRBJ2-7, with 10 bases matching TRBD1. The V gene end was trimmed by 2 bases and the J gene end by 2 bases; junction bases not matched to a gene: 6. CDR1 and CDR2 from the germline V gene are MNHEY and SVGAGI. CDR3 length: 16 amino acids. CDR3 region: CASSYGGQGVPYEQYF. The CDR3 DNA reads TGTGCCAGCAGTTACGGCGGACAGGGGGTACCCTACGAGCAGTACTTC.

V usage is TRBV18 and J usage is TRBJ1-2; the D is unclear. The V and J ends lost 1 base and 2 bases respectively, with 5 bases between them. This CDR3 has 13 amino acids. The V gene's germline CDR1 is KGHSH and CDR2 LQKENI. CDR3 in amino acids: CASSPQGNYGYTF. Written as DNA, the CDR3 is TGTGCCAGCTCACCACAAGGAAACTATGGCTACACCTTC. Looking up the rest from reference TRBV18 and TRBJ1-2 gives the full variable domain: NAGVMQNPRHLVRRRGQEARLRCSPMKGHSHVYWYRQLPEEGLKFMVYLQKENIIDESGMPKERFSAEFPKEGPSILRIQQVVRGDSAAYFCASSPQGNYGYTFGSGTRLTVV.

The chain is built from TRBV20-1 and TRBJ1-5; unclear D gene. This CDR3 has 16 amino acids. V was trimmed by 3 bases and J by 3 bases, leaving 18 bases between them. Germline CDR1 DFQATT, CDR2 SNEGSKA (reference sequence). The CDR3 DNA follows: TGCAGTGCTAGCCGTGGTGGTGGTAGCCACAATCAGCCCCAGCATTTT. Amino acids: CSASRGGGSHNQPQHF.

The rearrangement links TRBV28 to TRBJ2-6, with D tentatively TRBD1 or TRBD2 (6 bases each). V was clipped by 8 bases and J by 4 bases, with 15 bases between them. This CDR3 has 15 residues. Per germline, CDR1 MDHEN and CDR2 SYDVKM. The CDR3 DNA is TGTGCCAGCGGTGCATGGGGGGCAGGGGCCAACGTCCTGACTTTC. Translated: CASGAWGAGANVLTF.

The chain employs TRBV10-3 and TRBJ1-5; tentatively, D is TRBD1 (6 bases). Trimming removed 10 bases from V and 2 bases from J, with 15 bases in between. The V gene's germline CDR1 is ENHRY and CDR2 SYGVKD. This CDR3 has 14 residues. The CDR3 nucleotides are TGTGCCACCCAAAGGGGGGGGGGCAATCAGCCCCAGCATTTT. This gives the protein CATQRGGGNQPQHF.

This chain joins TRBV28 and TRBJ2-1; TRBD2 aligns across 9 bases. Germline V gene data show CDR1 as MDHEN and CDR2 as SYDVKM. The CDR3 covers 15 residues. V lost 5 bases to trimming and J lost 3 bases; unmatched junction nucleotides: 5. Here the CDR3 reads CASSRSLAGYNEQFF. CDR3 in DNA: TGTGCCAGCAGTCGGTCACTAGCGGGCTACAATGAGCAGTTCTTC.

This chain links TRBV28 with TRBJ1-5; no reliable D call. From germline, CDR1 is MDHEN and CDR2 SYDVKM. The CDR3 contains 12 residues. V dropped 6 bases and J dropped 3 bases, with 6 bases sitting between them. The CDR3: CASRDANQPQHF. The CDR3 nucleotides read TGTGCCAGCAGGGATGCCAATCAGCCCCAGCATTTT.

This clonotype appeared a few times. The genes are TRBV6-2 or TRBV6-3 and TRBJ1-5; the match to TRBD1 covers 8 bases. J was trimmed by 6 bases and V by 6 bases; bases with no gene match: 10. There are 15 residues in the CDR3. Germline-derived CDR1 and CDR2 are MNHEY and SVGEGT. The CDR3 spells CASRKGTGDSQPQHF. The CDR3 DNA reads TGTGCCAGCAGAAAGGGGACAGGTGATTCTCAGCCCCAGCATTTT.